The sequence of this TCR beta chain was determined in a study of blood T cell repertoires in COVID-19. Note on this clone: Additional DNA sequences in this sample encode the identical CDR3.

Germline V gene data show CDR1 as SEHNR and CDR2 as FQNEAQ (reference sequence). The CDR3 extends over 15 amino acids. V lost 0 bases to trimming and J lost 3 bases; unmatched junction nucleotides: 1. Repertoires were generated with immunoSEQ multiplex PCR, while TCRdb's copy carries only in-frame clones and drops some. The sample carries approximately 150,000 clones, about four fifths recorded once. Material for sequencing was peripheral blood. The receptor was derived from a man between 60 and 75 years old with active or convalescent COVID-19. This chain links TRBV7-9 with TRBJ1-4, with 7 bases that match TRBD1. The DNA of the CDR3 is TGTGCCAGCAGCTTAGCGGGGACAGCTAATGAAAAACTGTTTTTT. This translates into CASSLAGTANEKLFF.